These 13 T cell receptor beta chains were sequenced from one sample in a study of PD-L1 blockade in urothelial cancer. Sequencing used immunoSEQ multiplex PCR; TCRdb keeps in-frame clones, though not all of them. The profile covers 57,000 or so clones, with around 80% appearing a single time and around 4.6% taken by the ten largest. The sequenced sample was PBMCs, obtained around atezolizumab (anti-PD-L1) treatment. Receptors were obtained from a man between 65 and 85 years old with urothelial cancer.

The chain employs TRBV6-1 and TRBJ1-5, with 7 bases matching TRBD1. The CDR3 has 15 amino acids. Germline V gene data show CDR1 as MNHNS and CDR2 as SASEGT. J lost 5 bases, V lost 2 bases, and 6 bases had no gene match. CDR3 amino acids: CASSEFIQGYQPQHF. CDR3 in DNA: TGTGCCAGCAGTGAATTTATACAGGGGTATCAGCCCCAGCATTTT.

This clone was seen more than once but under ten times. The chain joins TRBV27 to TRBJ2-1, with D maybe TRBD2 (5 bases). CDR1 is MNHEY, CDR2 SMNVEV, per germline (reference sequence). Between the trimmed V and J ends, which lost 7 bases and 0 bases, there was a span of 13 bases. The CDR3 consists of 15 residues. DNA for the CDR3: TGTGCCAGCACCCGGACGGGGAGCTCCTACAATGAGCAGTTCTTC. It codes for CASTRTGSSYNEQFF.

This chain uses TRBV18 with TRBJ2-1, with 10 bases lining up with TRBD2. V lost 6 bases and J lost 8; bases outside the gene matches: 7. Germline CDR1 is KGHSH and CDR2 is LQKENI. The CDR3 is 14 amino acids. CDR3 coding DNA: TGTGCCAGCTCTTCCCGGCTAGCGGGAGATGAGCAGTTCTTC. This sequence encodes CASSSRLAGDEQFF.

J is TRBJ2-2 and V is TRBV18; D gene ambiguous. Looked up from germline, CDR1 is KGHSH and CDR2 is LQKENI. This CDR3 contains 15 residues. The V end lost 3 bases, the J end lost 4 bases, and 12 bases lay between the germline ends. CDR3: CASSPPQRVTGELFF. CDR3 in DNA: TGTGCCAGCTCACCTCCCCAACGGGTCACCGGGGAGCTGTTTTTT.

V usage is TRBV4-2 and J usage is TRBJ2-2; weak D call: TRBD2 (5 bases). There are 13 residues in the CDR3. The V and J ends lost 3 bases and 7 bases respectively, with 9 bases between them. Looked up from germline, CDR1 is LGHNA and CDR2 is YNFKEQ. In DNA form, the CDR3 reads TGTGCCAGCAGCCAGGAGGAAGGCGGGGAGCTGTTTTTT. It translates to CASSQEEGGELFF.

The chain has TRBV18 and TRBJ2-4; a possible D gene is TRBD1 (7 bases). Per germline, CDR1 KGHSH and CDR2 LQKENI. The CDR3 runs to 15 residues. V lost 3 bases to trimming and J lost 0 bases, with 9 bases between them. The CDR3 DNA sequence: TGTGCCAGCTCACCGCAGGGGGGAGCCAAAAACATTCAGTACTTC. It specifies CASSPQGGAKNIQYF.

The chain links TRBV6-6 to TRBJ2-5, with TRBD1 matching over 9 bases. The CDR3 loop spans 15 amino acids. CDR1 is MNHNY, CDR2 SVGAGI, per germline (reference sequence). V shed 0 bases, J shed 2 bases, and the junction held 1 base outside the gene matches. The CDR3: CASSYSTGGQETQYF. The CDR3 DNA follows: TGTGCCAGCAGTTACTCGACAGGGGGTCAAGAGACCCAGTACTTC.

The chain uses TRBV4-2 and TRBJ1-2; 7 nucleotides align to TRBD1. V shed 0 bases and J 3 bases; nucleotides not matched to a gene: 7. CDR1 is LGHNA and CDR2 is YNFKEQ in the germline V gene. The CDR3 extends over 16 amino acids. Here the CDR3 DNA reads TGTGCCAGCAGCCAAGATGTAGGACAGGCAGACTATGGCTACACCTTC. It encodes CASSQDVGQADYGYTF.

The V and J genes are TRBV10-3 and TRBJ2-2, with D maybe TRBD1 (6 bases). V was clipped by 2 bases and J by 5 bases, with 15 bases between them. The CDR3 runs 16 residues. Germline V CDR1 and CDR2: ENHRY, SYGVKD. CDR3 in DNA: TGTGCCATCAGTGAGCTTGGTCCAGGGGCAACCGGGGAGCTGTTTTTT. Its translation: CAISELGPGATGELFF.

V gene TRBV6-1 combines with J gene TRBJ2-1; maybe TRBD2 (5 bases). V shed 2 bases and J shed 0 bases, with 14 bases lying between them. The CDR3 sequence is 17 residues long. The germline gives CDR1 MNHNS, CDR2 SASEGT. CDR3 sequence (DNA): TGTGCCAGCAGTGAAAGGCGGGCGGTTAGCTCCTACAATGAGCAGTTCTTC. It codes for CASSERRAVSSYNEQFF.

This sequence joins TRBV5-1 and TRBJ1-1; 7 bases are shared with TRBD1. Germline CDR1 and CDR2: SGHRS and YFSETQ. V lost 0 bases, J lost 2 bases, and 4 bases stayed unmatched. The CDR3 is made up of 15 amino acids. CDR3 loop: CASSLVGGRNTEAFF. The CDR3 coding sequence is TGCGCCAGCAGCTTGGTAGGGGGCCGAAACACTGAAGCTTTCTTT.

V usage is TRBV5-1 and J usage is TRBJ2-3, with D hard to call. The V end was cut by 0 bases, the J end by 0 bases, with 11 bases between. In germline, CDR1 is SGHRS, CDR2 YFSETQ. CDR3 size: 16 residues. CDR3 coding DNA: TGCGCCAGCAGCTTGGTTCTGGGCGCGAGCACAGATACGCAGTATTTT. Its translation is CASSLVLGASTDTQYF.

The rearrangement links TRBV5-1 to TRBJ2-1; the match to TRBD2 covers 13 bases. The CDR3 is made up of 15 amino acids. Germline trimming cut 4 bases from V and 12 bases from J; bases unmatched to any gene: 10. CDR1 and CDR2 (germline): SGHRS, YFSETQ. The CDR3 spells CASSQTSGRAVGQFF. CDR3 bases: TGCGCCAGCAGCCAAACTAGCGGGAGGGCCGTGGGGCAGTTCTTC.